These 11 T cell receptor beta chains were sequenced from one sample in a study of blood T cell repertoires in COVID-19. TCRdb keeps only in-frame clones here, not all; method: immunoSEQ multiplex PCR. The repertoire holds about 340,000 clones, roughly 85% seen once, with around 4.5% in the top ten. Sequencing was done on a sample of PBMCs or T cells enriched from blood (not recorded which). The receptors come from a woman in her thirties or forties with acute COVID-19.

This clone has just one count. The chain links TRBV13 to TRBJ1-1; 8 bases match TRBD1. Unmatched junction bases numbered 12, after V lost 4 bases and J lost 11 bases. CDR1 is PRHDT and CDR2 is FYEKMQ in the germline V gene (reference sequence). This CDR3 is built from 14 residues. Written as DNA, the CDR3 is TGTGCCAGCAGCTCCCGGGACAGGAGGACGTACGCTTTCTTT. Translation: CASSSRDRRTYAFF.

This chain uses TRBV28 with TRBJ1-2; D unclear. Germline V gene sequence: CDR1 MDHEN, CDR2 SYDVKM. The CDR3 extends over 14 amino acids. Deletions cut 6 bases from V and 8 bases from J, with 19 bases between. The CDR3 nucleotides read TGTGCCAGCAGCTCCCCAGGTCCCTATTGGGGCTACACCTTC. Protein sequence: CASSSPGPYWGYTF.

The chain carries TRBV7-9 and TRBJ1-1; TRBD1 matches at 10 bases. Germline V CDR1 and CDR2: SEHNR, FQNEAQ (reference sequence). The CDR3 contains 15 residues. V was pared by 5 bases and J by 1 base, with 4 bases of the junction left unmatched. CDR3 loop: CASSTGQGGNTEAFF. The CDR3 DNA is TGTGCCAGCAGCACCGGACAGGGGGGGAACACTGAAGCTTTCTTT.

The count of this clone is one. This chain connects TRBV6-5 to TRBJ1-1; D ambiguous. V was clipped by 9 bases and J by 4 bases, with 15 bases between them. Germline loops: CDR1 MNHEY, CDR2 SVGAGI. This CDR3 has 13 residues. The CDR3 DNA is TGTGCCAGTAACTTGGGCCCCTCCACTGAAGCTTTCTTT. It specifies CASNLGPSTEAFF.

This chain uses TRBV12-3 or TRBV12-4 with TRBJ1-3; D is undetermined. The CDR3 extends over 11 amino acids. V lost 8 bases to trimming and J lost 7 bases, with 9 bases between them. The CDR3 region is CASGPTNTIYF. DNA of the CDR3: TGTGCCAGCGGCCCCACCAACACCATATATTTT.

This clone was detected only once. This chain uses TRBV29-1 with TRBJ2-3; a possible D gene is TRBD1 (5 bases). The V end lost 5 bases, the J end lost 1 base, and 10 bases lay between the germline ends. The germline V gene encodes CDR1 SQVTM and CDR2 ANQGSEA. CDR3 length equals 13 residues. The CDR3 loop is CSVLTDRTDTQYF. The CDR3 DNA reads TGCAGCGTTTTGACAGACCGCACAGATACGCAGTATTTT.

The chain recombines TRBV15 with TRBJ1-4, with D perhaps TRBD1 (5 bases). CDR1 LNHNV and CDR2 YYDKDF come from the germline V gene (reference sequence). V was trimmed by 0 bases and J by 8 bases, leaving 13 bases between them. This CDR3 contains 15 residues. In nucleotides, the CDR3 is TGTGCCACCAGCAGAGATGGGAGCGGGGCCGAAAAACTGTTTTTT. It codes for CATSRDGSGAEKLFF.

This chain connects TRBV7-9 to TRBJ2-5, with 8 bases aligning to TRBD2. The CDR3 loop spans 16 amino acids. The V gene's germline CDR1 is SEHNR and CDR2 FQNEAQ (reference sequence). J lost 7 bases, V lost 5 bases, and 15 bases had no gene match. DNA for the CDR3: TGTGCCAGCAGCGTCCTAGCGGGTGATGTCGGGGGGACCCAGTACTTC. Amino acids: CASSVLAGDVGGTQYF.

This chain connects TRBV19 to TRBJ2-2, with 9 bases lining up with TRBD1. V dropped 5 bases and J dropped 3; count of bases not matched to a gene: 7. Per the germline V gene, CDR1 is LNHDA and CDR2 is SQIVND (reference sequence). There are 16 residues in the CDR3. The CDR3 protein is CASSVRQGVDTGELFF. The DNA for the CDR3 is TGTGCCAGTAGTGTCCGACAGGGGGTCGACACCGGGGAGCTGTTTTTT. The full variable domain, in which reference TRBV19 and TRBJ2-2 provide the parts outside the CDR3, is DGGITQSPKYLFRKEGQNVTLSCEQNLNHDAMYWYRQDPGQGLRLIYYSQIVNDFQKGDIAEGYSVSREKKESFPLTVTSAQKNPTAFYLCASSVRQGVDTGELFFGEGSRLTVL.

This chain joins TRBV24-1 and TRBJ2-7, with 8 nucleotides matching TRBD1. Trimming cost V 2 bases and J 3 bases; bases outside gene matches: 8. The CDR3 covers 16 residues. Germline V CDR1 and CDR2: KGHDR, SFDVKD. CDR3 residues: CATSDSNSDRDYEQYF. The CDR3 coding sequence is TGTGCCACCAGTGATTCAAATTCGGACAGGGACTACGAGCAGTACTTC.

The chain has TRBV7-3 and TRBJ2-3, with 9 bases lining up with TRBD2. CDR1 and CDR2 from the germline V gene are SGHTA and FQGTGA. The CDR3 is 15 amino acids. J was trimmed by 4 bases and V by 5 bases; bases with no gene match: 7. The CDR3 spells CASSLGLASADTQYF. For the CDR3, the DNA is TGTGCCAGCAGCCTCGGACTAGCGAGCGCAGATACGCAGTATTTT. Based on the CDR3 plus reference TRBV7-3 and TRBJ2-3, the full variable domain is GAGVSQTPSNKVTEKGKYVELRCDPISGHTALYWYRQSLGQGPEFLIYFQGTGAADDSGLPNDRFFAVRPEGSVSTLKIQRTERGDSAVYLCASSLGLASADTQYFGPGTRLTVL.